Following are 21 T cell receptor beta chains from one sample sequenced in a study of spatial heterogeneity in lung cancer. Each CDR3 protein is one row after TCRdb ran MiXCR on the 5' RACE reads. The top ten clones hold 16% of a sample with fewer than 6,500 distinct CDR3 sequences, roughly an eighth of them seen once. Time point denoted: sample taken at primary tumor resection. The sequenced material consisted of unsorted whole RNA from tumor, nontumor lung or frozen PBMC. This specimen was normal lung tissue next to the tumor, taken at surgery. Every receptor here comes from a male donor with early-stage non-small cell lung cancer.

This clonotype was seen at least ten times. The rearrangement uses TRBV7-2 and TRBJ1-2; no firm D call. This CDR3 contains 13 residues. Germline V lookup: CDR1 SGHTA, CDR2 FQGNSA. Trimming pared 4 bases from V and 4 bases from J, leaving 10 bases between. CDR3 protein: CASSSKGSYGYTF. CDR3 DNA sequence: TGTGCCAGCAGCTCGAAGGGTTCCTATGGCTACACCTTC.

This clonotype was seen ten or more times. The genes are TRBV6-5 and TRBJ2-7; D is possibly TRBD1 or TRBD2 (6 bases each). The CDR3 runs to 18 residues. V dropped 0 bases and J dropped 3 bases, with 21 bases sitting between them. From germline, CDR1 is MNHEY and CDR2 SVGAGI. The CDR3 loop reads CASSYSTGGVMNNYEQYF. The CDR3 DNA reads as TGTGCCAGCAGTTACTCGACCGGGGGCGTGATGAATAACTACGAGCAGTACTTC.

This clonotype was recorded at least ten times. The chain recombines TRBV2 with TRBJ2-7; D is possibly TRBD2 (6 bases). With 4 bases removed from V and 3 bases from J, the gap between germline ends came to 16 bases. From germline, CDR1 is SNHLY and CDR2 FYNNEI. This CDR3 is 15 amino acids long. The CDR3 coding sequence is TGTGCCAGCAGTGGGGTGAAGCGGGCCATCTACGAGCAGTACTTC. It codes for CASSGVKRAIYEQYF.

At least ten counts were recorded for this clonotype. The chain links TRBV27 to TRBJ2-7, with a possible D match to TRBD1 (6 bases). This CDR3 region has 15 residues. Germline V CDR1 and CDR2: MNHEY, SMNVEV (reference sequence). Trimming stripped 0 bases from V and 2 bases from J, with 11 bases between. DNA of the CDR3: TGTGCCAGCAGTTTATCCGGACAGTTGCCCTACGAGCAGTACTTC. It translates to CASSLSGQLPYEQYF.

This clonotype was recorded many times. This chain connects TRBV28 to TRBJ2-1; D unresolved. V dropped 4 bases and J dropped 8 bases, with 18 bases sitting between them. The CDR3 loop spans 15 amino acids. Germline-derived CDR1 and CDR2 are MDHEN and SYDVKM. In DNA form, the CDR3 reads TGTGCCAGCAGTTCCCCCTCTAAATCCACATATGAGCAGTTCTTC. Its protein product is CASSSPSKSTYEQFF.

In this sample, this clonotype turned up many times. The chain couples TRBV3-1 to TRBJ1-5; possible D gene TRBD1, 6 bases. This CDR3 spans 14 amino acids. Germline-derived CDR1 and CDR2 are LGHDT and YNNKEL (reference sequence). Trimming took 1 base from V and 6 from J, leaving 10 bases between them. The CDR3 region has the DNA TGTGCCAGCAGCCAAGCGCAGGGGATTCAGCCCCAGCATTTT. Its protein is CASSQAQGIQPQHF.

By sample fraction, this clonotype is medium-sized. The genes are TRBV24-1 and TRBJ2-1; D may be TRBD2 (5 bases). The germline gives CDR1 KGHDR, CDR2 SFDVKD. V gave up 5 bases and J gave up 0 bases, with 16 bases separating them. There are 17 residues in the CDR3. CDR3 sequence: CATSGVRSGTSYNEQFF. The CDR3 nucleotides are TGTGCCACCAGTGGGGTTAGATCGGGAACCTCCTACAATGAGCAGTTCTTC.

This clonotype was counted ten times or more. This chain uses TRBV3-1 with TRBJ2-7; D may match TRBD1 or TRBD2 (5 bases each). Per germline, CDR1 LGHDT and CDR2 YNNKEL (reference sequence). V was pared by 2 bases and J by 6 bases, with 11 bases between. This CDR3 has 13 residues. Written as DNA, the CDR3 is TGTGCCAGCAGCCAACGGGGACCTGGCGAGCAGTACTTC. It is translated as CASSQRGPGEQYF.

By share, this clonotype counts as medium-sized. This chain links TRBV12-3 or TRBV12-4 with TRBJ2-1, with D perhaps matching TRBD1 or TRBD2 (6 bases each). The CDR3 sequence is 16 residues long. Between the trimmed V and J ends, which lost 1 base and 5 bases, there was a span of 15 bases. The CDR3 DNA reads TGTGCCAGCAGTTTAGAAGGGGGACTCCTCCACAATGAGCAGTTCTTC. Protein sequence: CASSLEGGLLHNEQFF.

This chain joins TRBV6-2 or TRBV6-3 and TRBJ1-1, with D tentatively TRBD1 (5 bases). Germline V gene sequence: CDR1 MNHEY, CDR2 SVGEGT. V shed 7 bases and J shed 4 bases, with 22 bases lying between them. The CDR3 has 16 amino acids. As DNA, the CDR3 is TGTGCCAGCACCCAATTGGACATCCCTGTGGGCACTGAAGCTTTCTTT. Translating it yields CASTQLDIPVGTEAFF.

This clonotype was counted many times. V usage is TRBV27 and J usage is TRBJ2-7, with a tentative D call TRBD1 (5 bases). In germline, CDR1 is MNHEY, CDR2 SMNVEV (reference sequence). The CDR3 length is 13 residues. Between the trimmed V and J ends, which lost 2 bases and 9 bases, there was a span of 14 bases. The DNA for the CDR3 is TGTGCCAGCAGTTTAGAGTGGTGGGGCAGGCAGTACTTC. This encodes CASSLEWWGRQYF.

This sequence joins TRBV20-1 and TRBJ1-1; 7 bases are shared with TRBD1. The CDR3 is 13 residues long. J gave up 0 bases and V 3 bases, and 1 base lay outside the gene matches. Germline values: CDR1 DFQATT, CDR2 SNEGSKA (reference sequence). CDR3 DNA: TGCAGTGCTAGCAGGGGGGTGAACACTGAAGCTTTCTTT. Its translation is CSASRGVNTEAFF.

This clonotype was found many times. The genes are TRBV4-2 and TRBJ2-7, with D possibly TRBD2 on 5 matching bases. V was pared by 4 bases and J by 6 bases, with 25 bases between. The germline V gene has CDR1 LGHNA and CDR2 YNFKEQ. The CDR3 sequence is 17 residues long. The CDR3 spells CASSRYVEASRKSEQYF. CDR3 nucleotide sequence: TGTGCCAGCAGCCGGTATGTGGAGGCTAGCAGAAAGAGCGAGCAGTACTTC.

This clonotype was found many times. In DNA, the CDR3 is TGTGCCAGCTCGTCGGAGCGGGAGATCATCCACGAGCAGTACTTC. Encoded protein: CASSSEREIIHEQYF. J is TRBJ2-7 and V is TRBV14; 8 nucleotides align to TRBD2. The ends lost 8 bases at V and 5 bases at J; junction bases unmatched: 14. The germline V gene encodes CDR1 SGHDN and CDR2 FVKESK. The CDR3 totals 15 residues.

By sample share, this clonotype is medium-sized (0.01 to 0.1%). The genes are TRBV4-2 and TRBJ2-1, with 7 bases fitting TRBD2. The CDR3 extends over 16 amino acids. Germline CDR1 and CDR2: LGHNA and YNFKEQ. The V gene end was trimmed by 1 base and the J gene end by 5 bases; junction bases not matched to a gene: 8. CDR3 protein: CASSQGIAGYDNEQFF. CDR3 coding DNA: TGTGCCAGCAGCCAAGGTATAGCGGGTTACGACAATGAGCAGTTCTTC.

This clonotype is categorized as medium-sized. The chain carries TRBV12-3 or TRBV12-4 and TRBJ1-1; D gene ambiguous. Between the trimmed V and J ends, which lost 2 bases and 3 bases, there was a span of 7 bases. CDR3 length: 13 amino acids. The CDR3 protein is CASSLHPDTEAFF. CDR3 bases: TGTGCCAGCAGTTTACACCCAGACACTGAAGCTTTCTTT.

By sample share, this clonotype is medium-sized (0.01 to 0.1%). The rearrangement links TRBV6-1 to TRBJ2-2; TRBD1 or TRBD2 may be the D gene (5 bases each). The ends were cut back, 6 bases at V and 4 bases at J, with 18 bases in the middle. Germline V gene sequence: CDR1 MNHNS, CDR2 SASEGT. The CDR3 is made up of 16 amino acids. In DNA, the CDR3 is TGTGCCAGCAGCGAGGGGCTGGGGCCCCCCACCGGGGAGCTGTTTTTT. Protein sequence: CASSEGLGPPTGELFF.

This clonotype is judged medium-sized (0.01 to 0.1%). The chain uses TRBV11-1 and TRBJ2-7; tentative D call: TRBD2 (6 bases). Between the trimmed V and J ends, which lost 6 bases and 0 bases, there was a span of 9 bases. The germline V gene encodes CDR1 SGHAT and CDR2 FQDESV (reference sequence). This CDR3 has 13 amino acids. CDR3 sequence reads: CASRGLFSYEQYF. In DNA, the CDR3 is TGTGCCAGCAGGGGACTGTTCTCCTACGAGCAGTACTTC.

In this sample, this clonotype is medium-sized. The chain carries TRBV10-3 and TRBJ1-6, with D perhaps matching TRBD1 (6 bases). The V and J ends lost 2 bases and 5 bases respectively, with 16 bases between them. Germline V CDR1 and CDR2: ENHRY, SYGVKD. The CDR3 has 17 amino acids. CDR3 region: CAISEPGIQGDNSPLHF. The CDR3 DNA reads TGTGCCATCAGTGAGCCGGGAATACAGGGAGATAATTCACCCCTCCACTTT.

This clonotype is classed as medium-sized. This chain links TRBV6-2 or TRBV6-3 with TRBJ1-5; D call uncertain. There are 15 residues in the CDR3. Trimming took off 6 bases at V and 3 bases at J, with 15 bases between the two ends. Germline CDR1 and CDR2: MNHEY and SVGEGT. The CDR3 protein is CASSAEGRFNQPQHF. The CDR3 DNA reads as TGTGCCAGCAGCGCCGAAGGACGGTTCAATCAGCCCCAGCATTTT.

The table lists this clonotype with many counts. The CDR3 reads CSVKGAGGPYNEQFF. The CDR3 DNA sequence: TGCAGCGTCAAAGGAGCGGGAGGGCCCTACAATGAGCAGTTCTTC. This chain connects TRBV29-1 to TRBJ2-1; 10 bases are a match to TRBD2. J lost 2 bases, V lost 6 bases, and 7 bases had no gene match. CDR1 and CDR2 (germline): SQVTM, ANQGSEA. This CDR3 region has 15 residues.